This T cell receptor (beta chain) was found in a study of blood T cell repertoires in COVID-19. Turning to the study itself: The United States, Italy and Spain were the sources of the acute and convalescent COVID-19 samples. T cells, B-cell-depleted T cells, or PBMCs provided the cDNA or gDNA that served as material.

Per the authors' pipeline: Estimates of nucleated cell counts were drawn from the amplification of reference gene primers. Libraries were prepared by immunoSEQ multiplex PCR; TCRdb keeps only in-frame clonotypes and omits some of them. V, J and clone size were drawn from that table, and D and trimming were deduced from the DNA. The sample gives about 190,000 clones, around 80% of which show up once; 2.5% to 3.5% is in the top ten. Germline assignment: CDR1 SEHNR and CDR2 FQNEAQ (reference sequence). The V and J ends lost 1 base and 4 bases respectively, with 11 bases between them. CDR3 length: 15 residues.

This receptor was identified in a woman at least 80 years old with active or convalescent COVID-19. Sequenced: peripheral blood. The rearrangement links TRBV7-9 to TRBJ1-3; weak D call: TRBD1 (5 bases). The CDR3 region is CASSLDLGAGNTIYF. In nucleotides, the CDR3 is TGTGCCAGCAGCTTAGATCTTGGGGCAGGAAACACCATATATTTT.